The 15 T cell receptor beta chains given below trace back to one sample, sequenced in a study of human T cells and chemical hapten exposure. TCRdb processed the RACE reads anew with MiXCR; each CDR3 protein has one entry. The repertoire has roughly 250,000 distinct CDR3 sequences, 7.5% to 10% of them found once; the top ten carry 2% to 3%. Time point here: pre-sensitization, week 0. Indicated treatment: therapeutic diphenylcyclopropenone sensitization with weekly scalp DPC. This sample comprised whole blood, obtained in connection with sensitization to the hapten diphenylcyclopropenone (DPC). The receptors here all came from a woman in her thirties or forties with alopecia areata. Some clones in this sample may be carry-over from other donors' samples.

Worth noting for this clonotype: A single base separates this from a much larger clone, so it may be a read error. The V and J genes are TRBV6-5 and TRBJ2-1, with 7 bases aligning to TRBD1. The germline V gene encodes CDR1 MNHEY and CDR2 SVGAGI. CDR3 length equals 14 residues. CDR3 coding DNA: TGTGTCAGCAGGACTGTCCGGGACAGCAATGAGCAGTTCTTC. This codes for CVSRTVRDSNEQFF.

This chain uses TRBV29-1 with TRBJ2-5; D unresolved. Trimming cost V 6 bases and J 2 bases, with 10 bases left between them. Looked up from germline, CDR1 is SQVTM and CDR2 is ANQGSEA. The CDR3 has 12 residues. As DNA, the CDR3 is TGCAGCGTGATGCGGAGTCAAGAGACCCAGTACTTC. Its translation is CSVMRSQETQYF.

This clonotype came up a few times. The V call is TRBV5-1, the J call TRBJ1-6; the D gene is possibly TRBD1 (6 bases). This CDR3 spans 15 amino acids. CDR1 is SGHRS and CDR2 is YFSETQ in the germline V gene. V was trimmed by 4 bases and J by 7 bases, leaving 15 bases between them. The CDR3, as DNA: TGCGCCAGCAGCGCGCAGGGGATGAGGAATTCACCCCTCCACTTT. Translating it yields CASSAQGMRNSPLHF. The entire variable domain, with the rest obtained from reference TRBV5-1 and TRBJ1-6, is as follows: KAGVTQTPRYLIKTRGQQVTLSCSPISGHRSVSWYQQTPGQGLQFLFEYFSETQRNKGNFPGRFSGRQFSNSRSEMNVSTLELGDSALYLCASSAQGMRNSPLHFGNGTRLTVT.

This clonotype was seen only a few times. V and J are TRBV27 and TRBJ2-5, with a tentative D call TRBD1 (6 bases). V lost 5 bases and J 2 bases, leaving 18 bases between the germline ends. The CDR3 is 16 residues long. The germline V gene encodes CDR1 MNHEY and CDR2 SMNVEV (reference sequence). CDR3 DNA sequence: TGTGCCAGCAGTCCGTACTCGACAGGCACTCAAGAGACCCAGTACTTC. The encoded protein is CASSPYSTGTQETQYF.

CDR3 sequence reads: CASSSGGTGDPYEQYF. Written as DNA, the CDR3 is TGTGCCAGCAGTTCCGGGGGGACAGGAGACCCCTACGAGCAGTACTTC. The chain joins TRBV12-3 or TRBV12-4 to TRBJ2-7; a possible D gene is TRBD1 (8 bases). Deletions cut 4 bases from V and 2 bases from J, with 18 bases between. The CDR3 covers 16 residues.

This clonotype was recorded a few times. The rearrangement links TRBV6-4 to TRBJ1-3; D uncertain. V was clipped by 6 bases and J by 0 bases, with 27 bases between them. There are 20 residues in the CDR3. Germline CDR1 reads MRHNA; CDR2 reads SNTAGT. The CDR3 sequence: CASRQPPRRSGVLSGNTIYF. CDR3 coding DNA: TGTGCCAGCAGACAGCCCCCCCGAAGGTCAGGCGTCCTCTCTGGAAACACCATATATTTT.

This sequence joins TRBV7-2 and TRBJ2-1, with D possibly called TRBD1 or TRBD2 (5 bases each). CDR3 size: 15 residues. Trimming left V 6 bases short and J 5 bases short, with 17 bases between. In germline, CDR1 is SGHTA, CDR2 FQGNSA. The CDR3 bases are TGTGCCAGCAGGAAAGAGGGTAGGGGTAACAATGAGCAGTTCTTC. Its protein is CASRKEGRGNNEQFF.

The chain employs TRBV6-2 or TRBV6-3 and TRBJ2-1, with 7 bases matching TRBD2. J lost 6 bases, V lost 1 base, and 3 bases had no gene match. CDR1 is MNHEY and CDR2 is SVGEGT in the germline V gene. This CDR3 spans 14 amino acids. CDR3 amino acids: CASSYYAGANEQFF. For the CDR3, the DNA is TGTGCCAGCAGTTACTACGCGGGAGCCAATGAGCAGTTCTTC.

The V and J genes are TRBV6-5 and TRBJ2-7; maybe TRBD2 (6 bases). V was pared by 6 bases and J by 6 bases, with 21 bases between. The CDR3 covers 15 residues. CDR1 MNHEY and CDR2 SVGAGI come from the germline V gene. Here the CDR3 reads CASSGTVDGRSEQYF. The CDR3, as DNA: TGTGCCAGCAGCGGAACTGTCGATGGGAGGTCCGAGCAGTACTTC.

This clonotype was seen repeatedly, ten times or more. The rearrangement uses TRBV12-3 or TRBV12-4 and TRBJ2-7; 10 positions agree with TRBD1. CDR3 length: 14 amino acids. Trimming cost V 6 bases and J 7 bases; bases outside gene matches: 9. The CDR3 coding sequence is TGTGCCAGCAGCCGGAGACAGGGGGCTGGGGAGCAGTACTTC. As protein: CASSRRQGAGEQYF.

V usage is TRBV6-5 and J usage is TRBJ1-2; D not resolved. Germline V gene lookup returns CDR1 MNHEY and CDR2 SVGAGI. The V and J ends lost 6 bases and 5 bases respectively, with 10 bases between them. The CDR3 runs 12 residues. CDR3 in DNA: TGTGCCAGCAGGCGATGGGATTATGGCTACACCTTC. Its protein is CASRRWDYGYTF.

The chain couples TRBV9 to TRBJ2-5; no clear D. Germline assignment: CDR1 SGDLS and CDR2 YYNGEE. The CDR3 has 15 residues. V shed 0 bases and J shed 5 bases, with 14 bases lying between them. The CDR3 DNA sequence: TGTGCCAGCAGCGTAGTAGACTCCTCCTGGGAGACCCAGTACTTC. This gives the protein CASSVVDSSWETQYF.

This clonotype was recorded at least ten times. V usage is TRBV28 and J usage is TRBJ2-6; TRBD1 matches 12 bases. CDR3 length: 17 amino acids. J gave up 3 bases and V 5 bases, and 5 bases lay outside the gene matches. Germline-derived CDR1 and CDR2 are MDHEN and SYDVKM. CDR3 sequence (DNA): TGTGCCAGCAGTCAGGGACAGGGGGCTGGTGGGGCCAACGTCCTGACTTTC. Translation gives CASSQGQGAGGANVLTF.

This clonotype has more than one count but fewer than ten. The rearrangement links TRBV6-5 to TRBJ1-6; D might be TRBD1 (6 bases). V dropped 2 bases and J dropped 8 bases, with 10 bases sitting between them. CDR3 size: 14 residues. The germline CDR1 and CDR2 sequences are MNHEY and SVGAGI. The CDR3: CASSYREGDSPLHF. Written as DNA, the CDR3 is TGTGCCAGCAGTTACAGGGAGGGGGATTCACCCCTCCACTTT.

This clonotype appeared a single time. The CDR3 DNA reads TGCAGTGCTAGAGGTCCCCGCACCGGGGAGCTGTTTTTT. Its protein is CSARGPRTGELFF. The chain uses TRBV20-1 and TRBJ2-2; D gene unclear. The germline V gene encodes CDR1 DFQATT and CDR2 SNEGSKA (reference sequence). With 1 base removed from V and 4 bases from J, the gap between germline ends came to 7 bases. The length of the CDR3 is 13 residues.